The T cell receptor (beta chain) under discussion was sequenced for a study of CD8+ T cells in alopecia areata. Whole-study findings and limits: Because of a solitary nonresponder, the connection of baseline CD8+ expansion to response stays uncertain.

V shed 0 bases and J 6 bases; nucleotides not matched to a gene: 7. The CDR3 covers 16 residues. The germline V gene has CDR1 MNHEY and CDR2 SVGAGI. As concerns this clone: Antigen unknown.

The treatment denotes: oral pan-JAK inhibitor, 5-10 mg twice daily. Sequencing relied on a cDNA template that was reverse transcribed from extracted RNA. The assay was immunoSEQ multiplex PCR, and TCRdb's table has in-frame clones only and misses some. The repertoire holds 270,000 or so clones, with 58% as singletons. The sample in question was CD4+ T cells sorted from blood, obtained at week 24, from a patient treated with tofacitinib. This receptor was obtained from a human donor with alopecia areata. The chain is built from TRBV6-5 and TRBJ1-5; 8 bases are shared with TRBD1. The CDR3 DNA reads TGTGCCAGCAGTTACTCCCAATCAGGGGGCAGTCAGCCCCAGCATTTT. Residues: CASSYSQSGGSQPQHF.